Below are 32 T cell receptor beta chains sequenced from a single sample in a study of response to subunit inactivated influenza vaccine. TCRdb reprocessed the RT-PCR reads via MiXCR and lists one record per CDR3 protein. The table records 550,000 to 800,000 distinct CDR3 sequences, roughly 14% of them present only once. Sequencing used PBMCs from blood, obtained 11 to 12 days after vaccination. These receptor sequences come from a middle-aged man who received an inactivated influenza vaccine.

This clonotype occurred a few times. The CDR3 nucleotides read TGTGCCAGCAGTTACTCGATTCAGGGCACCTACAATGAGCAGTTCTTC. This sequence encodes CASSYSIQGTYNEQFF. J is TRBJ2-1 and V is TRBV6-2 or TRBV6-3, with D possibly being TRBD1 (5 bases). V was clipped by 0 bases and J by 2 bases, with 11 bases between them. Germline CDR1 MNHEY, CDR2 SVGEGT. The CDR3 spans 16 residues.

There are a few counts of this clonotype. V gene TRBV20-1 combines with J gene TRBJ1-2; D perhaps matches TRBD1 (5 bases). Trimming took off 3 bases at V and 8 bases at J, with 19 bases between the two ends. The germline V gene has CDR1 DFQATT and CDR2 SNEGSKA (reference sequence). This CDR3 has 14 residues. For the CDR3, the DNA is TGCAGTGCTAGTGAGGGGACGGGATATTTCGGCTACACCTTC. Amino acids: CSASEGTGYFGYTF.

This clonotype turned up a few times. The chain couples TRBV30 to TRBJ1-2, with TRBD1 identical over 8 bases. The CDR3 spans 13 residues. V shed 3 bases, J shed 7 bases, and the junction held 7 bases outside the gene matches. Germline CDR1 and CDR2: GTSNPN and SVGIG (reference sequence). The CDR3 bases are TGTGCCTGGAGGTCCGACAGGGGAGGTGGCTACACCTTC. As protein: CAWRSDRGGGYTF.

This clonotype was seen repeatedly, ten times or more. This CDR3 is CASSRRQGGNEQFF. The DNA of the CDR3 is TGTGCCAGCAGCCGACGACAGGGAGGCAATGAGCAGTTCTTC. The rearrangement uses TRBV7-2 and TRBJ2-1, with TRBD1 as a possible D gene (7 bases). CDR1 is SGHTA, CDR2 FQGNSA, per germline. V lost 5 bases to trimming and J lost 6 bases, with 14 bases between them. This CDR3 is 14 amino acids long.

In this sample, this clonotype turned up a few times. The rearrangement links TRBV12-3 or TRBV12-4 to TRBJ2-7, with 8 bases lining up with TRBD1. J lost 6 bases, V lost 3 bases, and 7 bases had no gene match. The CDR3 is 14 residues long. The CDR3 nucleotides read TGTGCCAGCAGTTTTCGCAGGGGGCAAACCGAGCAGTACTTC. Translating it yields CASSFRRGQTEQYF.

The chain employs TRBV7-8 and TRBJ1-1; 8 nucleotides line up with TRBD1. This CDR3 comprises 14 residues. Germline assignment: CDR1 SGHVS and CDR2 FQNEAQ. Germline trimming cut 3 bases from V and 5 bases from J; bases unmatched to any gene: 5. The CDR3 region is CASSLIRQGTEAFF. The CDR3 DNA reads as TGTGCCAGCAGCTTGATCAGACAGGGGACTGAAGCTTTCTTT.

This clonotype has ten or more counts. This sequence joins TRBV4-3 and TRBJ2-1, with 8 bases aligning to TRBD2. The germline CDR1 and CDR2 sequences are LGHNA and YSLEER. With V trimmed by 3 bases and J by 8 bases, 12 bases remained unmatched. The CDR3 runs to 16 residues. Here the CDR3 reads CASSQITSGKSHEQFF. In nucleotides, the CDR3 is TGCGCCAGCAGCCAGATTACTAGCGGCAAAAGCCATGAGCAGTTCTTC.

In its sample, this clonotype was seen a few times. The rearrangement links TRBV20-1 to TRBJ2-7; D possibly uses TRBD1 or TRBD2 (5 bases each). Trimming took 3 bases from V and 0 from J, leaving 15 bases between them. The V gene's germline CDR1 is DFQATT and CDR2 SNEGSKA (reference sequence). The length of the CDR3 is 15 residues. CDR3 amino acids: CSARGVSFPSYEQYF. The CDR3 coding sequence is TGCAGTGCTAGGGGGGTGAGCTTTCCCTCCTACGAGCAGTACTTC.

This clonotype was found many times. The V gene is TRBV7-2, the J gene TRBJ2-1, with 7 bases lining up with TRBD1. V shed 7 bases and J 4 bases; nucleotides not matched to a gene: 10. Germline CDR1 is SGHTA and CDR2 is FQGNSA. The CDR3 is 15 amino acids. CDR3 amino acids: CASIVRGQNYNEQFF. CDR3 DNA sequence: TGTGCCAGCATCGTTAGGGGACAGAATTACAATGAGCAGTTCTTC. The entire variable domain, with the rest obtained from reference TRBV7-2 and TRBJ2-1, is as follows: GAGVSQSPSNKVTEKGKDVELRCDPISGHTALYWYRQSLGQGLEFLIYFQGNSAPDKSGLPSDRFSAERTGGSVSTLTIQRTQQEDSAVYLCASIVRGQNYNEQFFGPGTRLTVL.

A few counts support this clonotype. The chain combines TRBV5-1 with TRBJ1-1; 7 bases match TRBD1. The V gene end was trimmed by 1 base and the J gene end by 4 bases; junction bases not matched to a gene: 4. The CDR3 has 14 residues. Germline V gives CDR1 SGHRS, CDR2 YFSETQ. CDR3 in amino acids: CASSLKGAGTEAFF. For the CDR3, the DNA is TGCGCCAGCAGCTTGAAGGGGGCCGGCACTGAAGCTTTCTTT.

This clonotype was counted only a few times. CDR3 region: CASSFRGAGELFF. DNA of the CDR3: TGTGCCAGCAGTTTCCGAGGGGCCGGGGAGCTGTTTTTT. V gene TRBV12-3 or TRBV12-4 combines with J gene TRBJ2-2, with D tentatively TRBD1 or TRBD2 (5 bases each). The CDR3 runs to 13 residues. Trimming stripped 3 bases from V and 6 bases from J, with 8 bases between.

This chain joins TRBV6-2 or TRBV6-3 and TRBJ2-2; 7 nucleotides align to TRBD1. CDR1 is MNHEY, CDR2 SVGEGT, per germline. The V and J ends lost 8 bases and 3 bases, in that order; junction bases with no gene match: 9. The CDR3 length is 15 residues. For the CDR3, the DNA is TGTGCCAGCGATACCGGACAGGAGCACACCGGGGAGCTGTTTTTT. This codes for CASDTGQEHTGELFF.

This clonotype came up a few times. The chain links TRBV15 to TRBJ1-4, with D maybe TRBD1 (5 bases). The CDR3 extends over 17 amino acids. Germline V gene sequence: CDR1 LNHNV, CDR2 YYDKDF (reference sequence). The germline V and J ends were trimmed by 2 bases and 4 bases, with 17 bases remaining between them. CDR3 sequence reads: CATSRQSSQGGNEKLFF. The CDR3 nucleotides are TGTGCCACCAGCAGACAGTCCTCGCAGGGCGGTAATGAAAAACTGTTTTTT.

The chain recombines TRBV5-1 with TRBJ1-2; D gene unclear. The CDR3 covers 14 residues. CDR1 SGHRS and CDR2 YFSETQ come from the germline V gene. The V gene lost 0 bases and the J gene lost 6 bases, with 12 bases spanning the gap. CDR3 sequence: CASSLGAPQDGYTF. For the CDR3, the DNA is TGCGCCAGCAGCTTGGGGGCCCCCCAGGATGGCTACACCTTC.

This clonotype was seen a handful of times. The chain links TRBV28 to TRBJ2-5; weak D call: TRBD2 (7 bases). Trimming pared 8 bases from V and 4 bases from J, leaving 17 bases between. In germline, CDR1 is MDHEN, CDR2 SYDVKM. This CDR3 spans 14 amino acids. The CDR3 spells CASGGPGEGETQYF. CDR3 coding DNA: TGTGCCAGCGGGGGGCCAGGGGAGGGAGAGACCCAGTACTTC. The full variable domain, in which reference TRBV28 and TRBJ2-5 provide the parts outside the CDR3, is DVKVTQSSRYLVKRTGEKVFLECVQDMDHENMFWYRQDPGLGLRLIYFSYDVKMKEKGDIPEGYSVSREKKERFSLILESASTNQTSMYLCASGGPGEGETQYFGPGTRLLVL.

This clonotype turned up a few times. V gene TRBV7-8 combines with J gene TRBJ2-5; 10 bases match TRBD1. The germline CDR1 and CDR2 sequences are SGHVS and FQNEAQ. The length of the CDR3 is 15 residues. The trim removed 5 bases at V and 6 bases at J, leaving 9 bases unmatched. Here the CDR3 DNA reads TGTGCCAGCAGCCTAGGGACAGGGGAGGGAAAGACCCAGTACTTC. Amino acids: CASSLGTGEGKTQYF.

V usage is TRBV20-1 and J usage is TRBJ2-5, with D perhaps matching TRBD2 (6 bases). The V gene's germline CDR1 is DFQATT and CDR2 SNEGSKA (reference sequence). The CDR3 extends over 15 amino acids. Trimming cost V 1 base and J 1 base, with 13 bases left between them. This CDR3 is CSARGVFGGQETQYF. Written as DNA, the CDR3 is TGCAGTGCTAGAGGTGTCTTCGGGGGCCAAGAGACCCAGTACTTC.

J is TRBJ1-4 and V is TRBV9, with D uncertain. Germline CDR1 SGDLS, CDR2 YYNGEE. V lost 0 bases to trimming and J lost 5 bases, with 5 bases between them. The CDR3 is 13 amino acids. The CDR3 bases are TGTGCCAGCAGCGTAGAAAGCAATGAAAAACTGTTTTTT. It specifies CASSVESNEKLFF.

In this sample, this clonotype turned up many times. The chain couples TRBV6-1 to TRBJ1-1; 10 bases map to TRBD1. The CDR3 spans 13 residues. J gave up 5 bases and V 6 bases, and 3 bases lay outside the gene matches. Germline-derived CDR1 and CDR2 are MNHNS and SASEGT. Here the CDR3 DNA reads TGTGCCAGCAGCGCGGACAGGGGGACTGAAGCTTTCTTT. Its translation: CASSADRGTEAFF.

This clonotype showed up just a few times. The chain links TRBV19 to TRBJ1-5; the D gene is possibly TRBD1 (6 bases). The CDR3 runs to 15 residues. Trimming left V 6 bases short and J 0 bases short, with 12 bases between. Germline CDR1 reads LNHDA; CDR2 reads SQIVND (reference sequence). The CDR3 sequence: CASSTTGNSNQPQHF. The DNA for the CDR3 is TGTGCCAGTAGCACAACAGGGAATAGCAATCAGCCCCAGCATTTT.

J is TRBJ2-7 and V is TRBV20-1; 8 bases line up with TRBD1. The V gene's germline CDR1 is DFQATT and CDR2 SNEGSKA (reference sequence). The CDR3 spans 16 residues. Trimming at V came to 1 base and at J to 3 bases, leaving 11 bases not matched to a gene. The CDR3 DNA reads TGCAGTGCTAGAGGGTACCTGGGACAGGCGAACTACGAGCAGTACTTC. It is translated as CSARGYLGQANYEQYF.

This clonotype showed up just once. The chain carries TRBV5-1 and TRBJ2-7, with 9 bases lining up with TRBD1. J was trimmed by 3 bases and V by 3 bases; bases with no gene match: 4. From germline, CDR1 is SGHRS and CDR2 YFSETQ. The CDR3 sequence is 14 residues long. CDR3 DNA: TGCGCCAGCAGCTCGGACAGGGGCGACTACGAGCAGTACTTC. Its translation: CASSSDRGDYEQYF. Filled out from reference TRBV5-1 and TRBJ2-7, the complete variable domain reads KAGVTQTPRYLIKTRGQQVTLSCSPISGHRSVSWYQQTPGQGLQFLFEYFSETQRNKGNFPGRFSGRQFSNSRSEMNVSTLELGDSALYLCASSSDRGDYEQYFGPGTRLTVT.

The chain combines TRBV27 with TRBJ2-1; 8 nucleotides align to TRBD1. This CDR3 contains 15 residues. V lost 6 bases, J lost 5 bases, and 9 bases stayed unmatched. Germline V gives CDR1 MNHEY, CDR2 SMNVEV (reference sequence). In DNA form, the CDR3 reads TGTGCCAGCAGCGACCCCCAGGGGGCGGACAATGAGCAGTTCTTC. Residues: CASSDPQGADNEQFF.

The CDR3 DNA sequence: TGTGCCATCAGGTTCGGAGGCGACACTGAAGCTTTCTTT. Its translation: CAIRFGGDTEAFF. The chain couples TRBV10-3 to TRBJ1-1, with D hard to call. Trimming cost V 6 bases and J 3 bases, with 11 bases left between them. The CDR3 length is 13 residues. Germline V gene lookup returns CDR1 ENHRY and CDR2 SYGVKD.

V is TRBV6-1 and J is TRBJ2-6; 7 nucleotides align to TRBD1. Trimming cost V 7 bases and J 0 bases; bases outside gene matches: 9. The CDR3 totals 17 residues. Germline V gene sequence: CDR1 MNHNS, CDR2 SASEGT. CDR3: CASKTGTASSGANVLTF. CDR3 DNA: TGTGCCAGCAAAACCGGGACAGCGTCCTCTGGGGCCAACGTCCTGACTTTC.

This clonotype was observed a handful of times. V and J are TRBV7-2 and TRBJ1-4; possible D gene TRBD1, 6 bases. The germline CDR1 and CDR2 sequences are SGHTA and FQGNSA. The CDR3 has 15 amino acids. Trimming removed 5 bases from V and 4 bases from J, with 14 bases in between. Here the CDR3 reads CASSPGQIINEKLFF. The CDR3 bases are TGTGCCAGCAGCCCAGGACAGATTATTAATGAAAAACTGTTTTTT.

This clonotype was seen a few times. This chain joins TRBV7-2 and TRBJ2-3; 7 bases fit TRBD2. Trimming took 4 bases from V and 2 from J; bases not matched to a gene: 9. Per the germline V gene, CDR1 is SGHTA and CDR2 is FQGNSA. The CDR3 sequence is 16 residues long. The CDR3 region has the DNA TGTGCCAGCAGCTCCCTCGGGGGGTCACACACAGATACGCAGTATTTT. Translation gives CASSSLGGSHTDTQYF.

The J gene is TRBJ2-7, the V gene TRBV5-1, with 8 bases identical to TRBD1. V lost 4 bases to trimming and J lost 2 bases; unmatched junction nucleotides: 8. Germline-derived CDR1 and CDR2 are SGHRS and YFSETQ. The CDR3 runs to 15 residues. CDR3 loop: CASSPDRVYTYEQYF. CDR3 DNA: TGCGCCAGCAGCCCGGACAGGGTATACACCTACGAGCAGTACTTC.

The chain has TRBV24-1 and TRBJ2-1; TRBD1 matches 7 bases. This CDR3 has 16 residues. In germline, CDR1 is KGHDR, CDR2 SFDVKD. Trimming cost V 5 bases and J 0 bases; bases outside gene matches: 6. The DNA of the CDR3 is TGTGCCACCAGTGGGGGGACAGCTTTCTCCTACAATGAGCAGTTCTTC. This translates into CATSGGTAFSYNEQFF.

CDR3 sequence: CASSSRLGKHFYNEQFF. As DNA, the CDR3 is TGTGCCAGCAGCTCAAGGCTGGGGAAACACTTCTACAATGAGCAGTTCTTC. The V and J genes are TRBV11-1 and TRBJ2-1; no clear D. Trimming removed 4 bases from V and 3 bases from J, with 19 bases in between. There are 17 residues in the CDR3. CDR1 is SGHAT and CDR2 is FQDESV in the germline V gene (reference sequence).

This chain uses TRBV7-6 with TRBJ1-6; D not certain. Trimming stripped 4 bases from V and 7 bases from J, with 11 bases between. The CDR3 covers 14 residues. Germline lookup yields CDR1 SGHVS and CDR2 FNYEAQ. As DNA, the CDR3 is TGTGCCAGCAGCTCGGCTCGATTCAATTCACCCCTCCACTTT. Amino acid sequence: CASSSARFNSPLHF. Based on the CDR3 plus reference TRBV7-6 and TRBJ1-6, the full variable domain is GAGVSQSPRYKVTKRGQDVALRCDPISGHVSLYWYRQALGQGPEFLTYFNYEAQQDKSGLPNDRFSAERPEGSISTLTIQRTEQRDSAMYRCASSSARFNSPLHFGNGTRLTVT.

This clonotype appeared a single time. The V call is TRBV28, the J call TRBJ2-3, with a weak D call TRBD2 (5 bases). Trimming removed 10 bases from V and 6 bases from J, with 14 bases in between. This CDR3 spans 12 amino acids. Per germline, CDR1 MDHEN and CDR2 SYDVKM. The chain's CDR3 is CATTGVSDTQYF. CDR3 sequence (DNA): TGTGCCACAACCGGGGTATCTGATACGCAGTATTTT.